Listed here are 25 T cell receptor beta chains from one sample, sequenced in a study of blood T cell repertoires in COVID-19. Here immunoSEQ multiplex PCR was the method, and the copy in TCRdb shows in-frame clones only, minus some. Of 200,000 to 300,000 clones listed, around four fifths are singletons. Sequenced material: peripheral blood. All receptors come from a woman aged 55-69 years with active or convalescent COVID-19.

The genes are TRBV3-1 (or the pseudogene TRBV3-2) and TRBJ2-7; 7 nucleotides align to TRBD2. CDR1 LGHDT and CDR2 YNNKEL come from the germline V gene (reference sequence). V dropped 2 bases and J dropped 3; count of bases not matched to a gene: 4. This CDR3 has 14 amino acids. CDR3 protein: CASSQLAVNYEQYF. CDR3 DNA: TGTGCCAGCAGCCAACTAGCGGTTAACTACGAGCAGTACTTC.

This chain links TRBV6-2 or TRBV6-3 with TRBJ1-5, with 7 bases identical to TRBD1. After removal of 0 bases from V and 4 bases from J, the junction contained 9 bases not matched to a gene. Germline V CDR1 and CDR2: MNHEY, SVGEGT. This CDR3 has 17 amino acids. The CDR3 DNA reads TGTGCCAGCAGTTACTCGAAGGACAGGCGTTATAATCAGCCCCAGCATTTT. Amino acids: CASSYSKDRRYNQPQHF.

The table lists this clone with a count of one. The chain has TRBV5-1 and TRBJ1-1, with 7 bases fitting TRBD1. The germline V gene has CDR1 SGHRS and CDR2 YFSETQ. The CDR3 is made up of 12 amino acids. V shed 4 bases, J shed 8 bases, and the junction held 5 bases outside the gene matches. The CDR3 sequence is CASSVRTGEAFF. Written as DNA, the CDR3 is TGCGCCAGCAGCGTGAGGACAGGAGAAGCTTTCTTT. Based on the CDR3 plus reference TRBV5-1 and TRBJ1-1, the full variable domain is KAGVTQTPRYLIKTRGQQVTLSCSPISGHRSVSWYQQTPGQGLQFLFEYFSETQRNKGNFPGRFSGRQFSNSRSEMNVSTLELGDSALYLCASSVRTGEAFFGQGTRLTVV.

This chain uses TRBV4-1 with TRBJ2-3, with TRBD2 as a possible D gene (6 bases). This CDR3 has 16 residues. Trimming stripped 1 base from V and 2 bases from J, with 13 bases between. In germline, CDR1 is MGHRA, CDR2 YSYEKL. Written as DNA, the CDR3 is TGCGCCAGCAGCCAAGGTGGCGGGACGCCCACAGATACGCAGTATTTT. Translating gives CASSQGGGTPTDTQYF.

This clone was counted ten times or more. V and J are TRBV28 and TRBJ1-3; no firm D call. The CDR3 consists of 16 residues. Germline-derived CDR1 and CDR2 are MDHEN and SYDVKM. Trimming pared 5 bases from V and 2 bases from J, leaving 16 bases between. DNA for the CDR3: TGTGCCAGCAGTCCCTCGGGTACTAGGGCTGGAAACACCATATATTTT. Translated: CASSPSGTRAGNTIYF.

V usage is TRBV12-3 or TRBV12-4 and J usage is TRBJ2-7, with D unclear. There are 11 residues in the CDR3. V gave up 5 bases and J gave up 2 bases, with 4 bases separating them. The DNA of the CDR3 is TGTGCCAGCAGTACAACCTACGAGCAGTACTTC. Translating it yields CASSTTYEQYF.

This chain links TRBV20-1 with TRBJ1-2; no clear D gene. CDR1 is DFQATT and CDR2 is SNEGSKA in the germline V gene (reference sequence). The CDR3 contains 10 residues. Trimming cost V 6 bases and J 5 bases, with 7 bases left between them. CDR3 sequence (DNA): TGCAGTGCCAGCGATTATGGCTACACCTTC. Translating gives CSASDYGYTF.

This clone showed up just a few times. The V and J genes are TRBV7-9 and TRBJ2-1; 7 nucleotides agree with TRBD2. V gave up 3 bases and J gave up 6 bases; unmatched junction bases: 5. The CDR3 length is 14 residues. CDR1 is SEHNR, CDR2 FQNEAQ, per germline (reference sequence). CDR3 sequence (DNA): TGTGCCAGCAGCTTGCTAGCGGATAGCAATGAGCAGTTCTTC. It translates to CASSLLADSNEQFF.

A remark on this clone: The sample contains more than one DNA sequence encoding this CDR3. The gene calls are TRBV9 and TRBJ2-3; 10 bases are a match to TRBD2. With 0 bases clipped from V and 5 bases from J, the junction kept 6 bases outside the gene matches. The CDR3 consists of 16 residues. CDR1 is SGDLS, CDR2 YYNGEE, per germline. CDR3 DNA: TGTGCCAGCAGCGTAGAAGCGGGGGGGCCTGGAGATACGCAGTATTTT. It is translated as CASSVEAGGPGDTQYF.

This clone has more than one count but fewer than ten. This sequence joins TRBV15 and TRBJ1-4; TRBD1 is a possible D gene (5 bases). This CDR3 comprises 18 residues. The germline V gene encodes CDR1 LNHNV and CDR2 YYDKDF (reference sequence). V shed 3 bases and J shed 0 bases, with 17 bases lying between them. The CDR3 DNA sequence: TGTGCCACCAGCAGGACTAGGGCCTGGGGGTCAACTAATGAAAAACTGTTTTTT. This encodes CATSRTRAWGSTNEKLFF.

The chain carries TRBV30 and TRBJ2-3; D may be TRBD2 (6 bases). Deletions cut 0 bases from V and 6 bases from J, with 13 bases between. Germline lookup yields CDR1 GTSNPN and CDR2 SVGIG (reference sequence). The CDR3 sequence is 14 residues long. Written as DNA, the CDR3 is TGTGCCTGGAGTGTACGAGCGGGTGCGGATACGCAGTATTTT. Amino acids: CAWSVRAGADTQYF.

This chain links TRBV2 with TRBJ2-3; TRBD2 aligns across 12 bases. Trimming at V came to 8 bases and at J to 1 base, leaving 10 bases not matched to a gene. The CDR3 has 17 amino acids. Germline CDR1 is SNHLY and CDR2 is FYNNEI. This chain's CDR3 is CASEVALAGGRTDTQYF. The CDR3 DNA is TGTGCCAGCGAGGTTGCACTAGCGGGGGGTCGCACAGATACGCAGTATTTT.

This clone has only one observation. The rearrangement links TRBV2 to TRBJ2-3, with 8 bases fitting TRBD1. Per germline, CDR1 SNHLY and CDR2 FYNNEI. V shed 5 bases, J shed 6 bases, and the junction held 7 bases outside the gene matches. The CDR3 consists of 14 residues. For the CDR3, the DNA is TGTGCCAGCAGTCCGGACAGGGCTCGGGATACGCAGTATTTT. Its protein product is CASSPDRARDTQYF.

This clone was detected a few times. The chain links TRBV19 to TRBJ2-7; D is uncertain. CDR1 and CDR2 (germline): LNHDA, SQIVND (reference sequence). Trimming removed 3 bases at V and 4 bases at J, with 7 bases between. This CDR3 comprises 12 residues. The CDR3 spells CASSIGEYEQYV. In DNA form, the CDR3 reads TGTGCCAGTAGTATTGGAGAGTACGAGCAGTACGTC.

This chain joins TRBV5-5 and TRBJ2-3; 9 bases align to TRBD1. Trimming removed 4 bases from V and 1 base from J; junction bases left unmatched: 4. CDR1 is SGHKS, CDR2 YYEKEE, per germline (reference sequence). The CDR3 is made up of 15 amino acids. The CDR3 sequence is CASSPRTGGTDTQYF. DNA for the CDR3: TGTGCCAGCAGCCCACGGACAGGGGGCACAGATACGCAGTATTTT. Based on the CDR3 plus reference TRBV5-5 and TRBJ2-3, the full variable domain is DAGVTQSPTHLIKTRGQQVTLRCSPISGHKSVSWYQQVLGQGPQFIFQYYEKEERGRGNFPDRFSARQFPNYSSELNVNALLLGDSALYLCASSPRTGGTDTQYFGPGTRLTVL.

This clone was seen only a few times. The gene calls are TRBV28 and TRBJ2-2, with D perhaps matching TRBD1 (5 bases). The V end lost 4 bases, the J end lost 1 base, and 19 bases lay between the germline ends. CDR3 length equals 18 residues. Germline-derived CDR1 and CDR2 are MDHEN and SYDVKM. The CDR3 spells CASSSLEWGRRNTGELFF. CDR3 nucleotide sequence: TGTGCCAGCAGTTCCCTTGAATGGGGCAGGAGGAACACCGGGGAGCTGTTTTTT.

This clone was seen just once. The chain uses TRBV11-2 and TRBJ2-1; D possibly corresponds to TRBD2 (5 bases). Trimming stripped 5 bases from V and 5 bases from J, with 7 bases between. CDR3 length equals 12 residues. CDR1 is SGHAT, CDR2 FQNNGV, per germline. CDR3 residues: CASSPRDNEQFF. The CDR3 DNA sequence: TGTGCCAGCAGCCCGAGGGACAATGAGCAGTTCTTC.

The chain carries TRBV5-4 and TRBJ2-1; 9 positions match TRBD1. J was trimmed by 7 bases and V by 3 bases; bases with no gene match: 14. The CDR3 is made up of 17 amino acids. Looked up from germline, CDR1 is SGHNT and CDR2 is YYREEE (reference sequence). In nucleotides, the CDR3 is TGTGCCAGCAGCTGGAATCCGGGACAGGGTTCGGGAAATGAGCAGTTCTTC. As protein: CASSWNPGQGSGNEQFF.

The chain is built from TRBV18 and TRBJ2-1; 11 bases map to TRBD2. The junction had 2 bases not matched to a gene; V was cut back by 4 bases and J by 3 bases. Germline V gene sequence: CDR1 KGHSH, CDR2 LQKENI. The CDR3 has 15 amino acids. The CDR3 region is CASSLGLADYNEQFF. The CDR3 DNA follows: TGTGCCAGCTCACTGGGACTAGCGGACTACAATGAGCAGTTCTTC.

This chain connects TRBV2 to TRBJ2-7, with 7 bases fitting TRBD1. CDR1 and CDR2 (germline): SNHLY, FYNNEI. The CDR3 has 15 amino acids. Trimming took 6 bases from V and 6 from J; bases not matched to a gene: 14. The CDR3 region has the DNA TGTGCCAGCAGGCACGAACCAGGGGGACGGGGCGAGCAGTACGTC. Its protein is CASRHEPGGRGEQYV.

As for this clone: An end of the junction differs from the germline gene, which may be a read error. This chain links TRBV7-7 with TRBJ2-1, with a possible D match to TRBD1 (6 bases). Germline V lookup: CDR1 SSHAT, CDR2 FNYEAQ (reference sequence). This CDR3 comprises 13 residues. The CDR3 coding sequence is TGTGCTAGCAGCTTTTCAGGGGCCAATGAGCAGTTCTTC. As protein: CASSFSGANEQFF.

This rearrangement joins TRBV7-2 to TRBJ2-2; 7 bases line up with TRBD2. The germline CDR1 and CDR2 sequences are SGHTA and FQGNSA. After removal of 7 bases from V and 0 bases from J, the junction contained 8 bases not matched to a gene. This CDR3 has 16 amino acids. The CDR3 coding sequence is TGTGCCAGCATCCCGAGGGCGGGGGCGAACACCGGGGAGCTGTTTTTT. Protein: CASIPRAGANTGELFF.

This sequence joins TRBV6-1 and TRBJ2-2; D perhaps matches TRBD1 (6 bases). V was trimmed by 1 base and J by 8 bases, leaving 23 bases between them. CDR1 is MNHNS, CDR2 SASEGT, per germline. The CDR3 loop spans 18 amino acids. The CDR3: CASSEGLLGQSGGGELFF. Written as DNA, the CDR3 is TGTGCCAGCAGTGAAGGACTACTTGGACAGTCAGGAGGTGGGGAGCTGTTTTTT.

This rearrangement joins TRBV7-2 to TRBJ2-1, with 10 bases that match TRBD1. V was pared by 5 bases and J by 8 bases, with 9 bases of the junction left unmatched. Germline V gives CDR1 SGHTA, CDR2 FQGNSA. This CDR3 contains 15 residues. This CDR3 reads CASSPRGGQGYEQFF. The CDR3 region has the DNA TGTGCCAGCAGCCCGCGAGGGGGACAGGGGTATGAGCAGTTCTTC.

The V call is TRBV6-5, the J call TRBJ1-1, with 8 bases that match TRBD1. Germline V gene sequence: CDR1 MNHEY, CDR2 SVGAGI. The CDR3 covers 14 residues. Trimming removed 4 bases from V and 4 bases from J; junction bases left unmatched: 5. CDR3 DNA: TGTGCCAGCAGTTTCAACAGGGGGGGCACTGAAGCTTTCTTT. Translation: CASSFNRGGTEAFF.